The T cell receptor beta chain described here comes from a study of T cells in Graves' hyperthyroidism and ophthalmopathy. A NOSPECS grade of at least 4, a Clinical Activity Score of at least 3 and duration under 3 months were recorded in ophthalmopathy patients. Amplified regions were TCR beta CDR3 sequences from RNA transcripts. First-round RT-PCR targeting the TCR CDR3 was performed with the HTBI primer set. One entry per CDR3 protein results from TCRdb running MiXCR on the multiplex PCR reads. The sample shows about 270,000 distinct CDR3 sequences, approximately 23% of them seen only once. Germline V gene lookup returns CDR1 LNHDA and CDR2 SQIVND (reference sequence). This CDR3 contains 15 residues. V lost 5 bases to trimming and J lost 4 bases; unmatched junction nucleotides: 7.

Sequencing was performed on blood. This clonotype originated in a man aged 25 to 40 with Graves' ophthalmopathy. The J gene is TRBJ2-1, the V gene TRBV19; 8 bases match TRBD2. CDR3 protein: CASSPQAGVYNEQFF. CDR3 nucleotides: TGTGCCAGTAGTCCCCAAGCGGGAGTTTACAATGAGCAGTTCTTC.